This TCR beta chain was profiled in a study of blood T cell repertoires in COVID-19. In germline, CDR1 is SGHAT, CDR2 FQNNGV. There are 15 residues in the CDR3. Trimming left V 1 base short and J 1 base short, with 8 bases between. Only in-frame clones appear in the TCRdb table, and some are missing; sequencing was by immunoSEQ multiplex PCR. The table has 150,000 to 200,000 clones, 80% to 85% seen once. Sequenced input: peripheral blood. The clonotype comes from a woman in her seventies with COVID-19, enrolled during active disease. V gene TRBV11-2 combines with J gene TRBJ1-5; the D is unclear. The CDR3: CASSLVGGSNQPQHF. The CDR3 region has the DNA TGTGCCAGCAGCTTAGTCGGAGGAAGCAATCAGCCCCAGCATTTT. Variable domain in full (rest from reference TRBV11-2 and TRBJ1-5): EAGVAQSPRYKIIEKRQSVAFWCNPISGHATLYWYQQILGQGPKLLIQFQNNGVVDDSQLPKDRFSAERLKGVDSTLKIQPAKLEDSAVYLCASSLVGGSNQPQHFGDGTRLSIL.